Following are 18 T cell receptor beta chains from one sample sequenced in a study of human T cells and chemical hapten exposure. Stated time point: patch test 3, about 24 weeks after DPC sensitization. Treatment specified: therapeutic diphenylcyclopropenone sensitization with weekly scalp DPC. One entry per CDR3 protein, called by TCRdb with MiXCR from the RACE reads. Of under 100,000 distinct CDR3 sequences in the sample, more than 10% were seen once. This specimen consisted of whole blood, obtained in connection with sensitization to the hapten diphenylcyclopropenone (DPC). The receptors come from a woman in her forties or fifties with alopecia areata. Some clones in this sample may be carry-over from other donors' samples.

This clonotype was seen at least ten times. The V gene is TRBV11-2, the J gene TRBJ2-5, with 7 bases matching TRBD1. The CDR3 runs to 17 residues. CDR1 SGHAT and CDR2 FQNNGV come from the germline V gene. J was trimmed by 1 base and V by 4 bases; bases with no gene match: 12. CDR3 region: CASSSRLTGDPQETQYF. CDR3 DNA sequence: TGTGCCAGCAGCTCCCGCCTCACAGGGGACCCCCAAGAGACCCAGTACTTC.

The genes are TRBV6-2 or TRBV6-3 and TRBJ1-4; perhaps TRBD1 as D (6 bases). Germline-derived CDR1 and CDR2 are MNHEY and SVGEGT. There are 18 residues in the CDR3. Between the trimmed V and J ends, which lost 0 bases and 6 bases, there was a span of 20 bases. The CDR3 nucleotides read TGTGCCAGCAGTTACTCGTCCAAATCCCAGCCAGGGGATGAAAAACTGTTTTTT. This gives the protein CASSYSSKSQPGDEKLFF.

This clonotype was found a few times. The V gene is TRBV7-9, the J gene TRBJ2-3, with 7 positions matching TRBD2. CDR3 length: 16 residues. With V trimmed by 2 bases and J by 4 bases, 9 bases remained unmatched. CDR1 and CDR2 (germline): SEHNR, FQNEAQ (reference sequence). The CDR3 region is CASSLRASGGADTQYF. The CDR3 coding sequence is TGTGCCAGCAGCTTAAGGGCTAGCGGAGGCGCAGATACGCAGTATTTT.

The V and J genes are TRBV7-3 and TRBJ2-1; possible D gene TRBD1, 6 bases. Germline loops: CDR1 SGHTA, CDR2 FQGTGA. The CDR3 consists of 14 residues. Trimming took 5 bases from V and 8 from J, leaving 16 bases between them. Here the CDR3 DNA reads TGTGCCAGCAGCCCTGGGGGCAGTAACGATGAGCAGTTCTTC. Protein: CASSPGGSNDEQFF.

This clonotype has a count of ten or more. The V call is TRBV5-6, the J call TRBJ2-2; no clear D gene. Per germline, CDR1 SGHDT and CDR2 YYEEEE. V was cut by 0 bases and J by 4 bases, with 7 bases left in between. The CDR3 sequence is 14 residues long. CDR3 sequence reads: CASSLVGPTGELFF. CDR3 bases: TGTGCCAGCAGCTTGGTTGGACCCACCGGGGAGCTGTTTTTT.

There are a few counts of this clonotype. This chain connects TRBV11-2 to TRBJ2-7; 10 bases align to TRBD1. This CDR3 has 17 amino acids. Trimming cost V 4 bases and J 2 bases; bases outside gene matches: 11. CDR1 is SGHAT, CDR2 FQNNGV, per germline. This CDR3 reads CASSSLGWGTGAYEQYF. CDR3 DNA: TGTGCCAGCAGCTCCCTCGGATGGGGGACAGGGGCCTACGAGCAGTACTTC.

This clonotype has only a few counts. This sequence joins TRBV6-5 and TRBJ1-1; D call uncertain. The CDR3 consists of 13 residues. The V gene lost 5 bases and the J gene lost 3 bases, with 10 bases spanning the gap. In germline, CDR1 is MNHEY, CDR2 SVGAGI. The CDR3 spells CASSAKRDTEAFF. The CDR3 DNA sequence: TGTGCCAGCAGTGCAAAGAGGGACACTGAAGCTTTCTTT.

This clonotype was recorded many times. The V gene is TRBV7-6, the J gene TRBJ2-3, with TRBD2 matching 12 bases. CDR3 length equals 16 residues. Germline trimming cut 5 bases from V and 0 bases from J; bases unmatched to any gene: 3. The germline V gene encodes CDR1 SGHVS and CDR2 FNYEAQ. This chain's CDR3 is CASSPGTSGSTDTQYF. The DNA of the CDR3 is TGTGCCAGCAGCCCCGGGACTAGCGGGAGCACAGATACGCAGTATTTT.

The rearrangement joins TRBV7-3 to TRBJ1-1; 7 bases agree with TRBD1. The CDR3 has 17 residues. Germline lookup yields CDR1 SGHTA and CDR2 FQGTGA. V lost 2 bases to trimming and J lost 2 bases; unmatched junction nucleotides: 11. The CDR3: CASSLVPATGANTEAFF. In DNA form, the CDR3 reads TGTGCCAGCAGCTTAGTCCCGGCCACAGGGGCTAACACTGAAGCTTTCTTT. The variable domain in full, completed from reference TRBV7-3 and TRBJ1-1, reads GAGVSQTPSNKVTEKGKYVELRCDPISGHTALYWYRQSLGQGPEFLIYFQGTGAADDSGLPNDRFFAVRPEGSVSTLKIQRTERGDSAVYLCASSLVPATGANTEAFFGQGTRLTVV.

The V call is TRBV20-1, the J call TRBJ2-7; D is unresolved. The germline gives CDR1 DFQATT, CDR2 SNEGSKA (reference sequence). The CDR3 extends over 12 amino acids. V lost 3 bases to trimming and J lost 7 bases, with 13 bases between them. The CDR3 is CSASDGLEEQYF. The CDR3 DNA sequence: TGCAGTGCTAGCGATGGATTGGAGGAGCAGTACTTC.

This clonotype showed up just a few times. Written as DNA, the CDR3 is TGTGCCAGCAGCCCCCGCGGCCGGGACCTCCGGTACAATGAGCAGTTCTTC. Encoded protein: CASSPRGRDLRYNEQFF. The J gene is TRBJ2-1, the V gene TRBV9; either TRBD1 or TRBD2 may fit D (5 bases each). The CDR3 has 17 amino acids. Germline V gene lookup returns CDR1 SGDLS and CDR2 YYNGEE. V was pared by 4 bases and J by 4 bases, with 21 bases between.

In regard to this clonotype: Its ends do not fully match the called genes, so a read error is possible. The chain couples TRBV24-1 to TRBJ1-2, with a weak D call TRBD1 (5 bases). The CDR3 totals 15 residues. Germline CDR1 KGHDR, CDR2 SFDVKD. The CDR3 loop is CASSDPAGANYGYTF. CDR3 nucleotide sequence: TGTGCCTCCAGTGACCCCGCCGGGGCGAACTATGGCTACACCTTC.

This clonotype came up many times. The chain has TRBV2 and TRBJ2-5; tentatively, D is TRBD2 (6 bases). CDR1 is SNHLY, CDR2 FYNNEI, per germline. This CDR3 has 13 residues. Deletions cut 6 bases from V and 5 bases from J, with 13 bases between. The CDR3 is CASRSGGLETQYF. The CDR3 DNA follows: TGTGCCAGCAGGTCCGGGGGTCTTGAGACCCAGTACTTC.

The V gene is TRBV10-3, the J gene TRBJ1-1, with 8 bases matching TRBD1. Unmatched junction bases numbered 4, after V lost 6 bases and J lost 1 base. Germline CDR1 and CDR2: ENHRY and SYGVKD. This CDR3 spans 14 amino acids. The CDR3 nucleotides are TGTGCCATCAGGGACAGGGTATCGAACACTGAAGCTTTCTTT. The encoded protein is CAIRDRVSNTEAFF.

This chain uses TRBV29-1 with TRBJ2-2, with TRBD2 matching over 7 bases. The CDR3 is 15 residues long. Trimming cost V 5 bases and J 6 bases; bases outside gene matches: 12. Germline V gene data show CDR1 as SQVTM and CDR2 as ANQGSEA. Here the CDR3 DNA reads TGCAGCGTTTCCGAGACTAGCATAAACGCCGGGGAGCTGTTTTTT. Its protein is CSVSETSINAGELFF.

The rearrangement links TRBV29-1 to TRBJ1-2; no firm D call. V lost 4 bases and J 2 bases, leaving 8 bases between the germline ends. Germline V gives CDR1 SQVTM, CDR2 ANQGSEA. The CDR3 totals 12 residues. In DNA form, the CDR3 reads TGCAGCGTTGTCCCCTTGAACTATGGCTACACCTTC. Residues: CSVVPLNYGYTF.

This clonotype was observed at least ten times. The chain joins TRBV28 to TRBJ2-6, with D hard to call. The germline V gene encodes CDR1 MDHEN and CDR2 SYDVKM. V lost 1 base to trimming and J lost 2 bases, with 0 bases between them. The CDR3 loop spans 13 amino acids. CDR3 nucleotide sequence: TGTGCCAGCAGTTTATCTGGGGCCAACGTCCTGACTTTC. This encodes CASSLSGANVLTF.

This clonotype was found many times. This chain uses TRBV5-1 with TRBJ2-1; 7 bases match TRBD1. Germline trimming cut 3 bases from V and 1 base from J; bases unmatched to any gene: 1. Germline V gene lookup returns CDR1 SGHRS and CDR2 YFSETQ. The CDR3 spans 14 residues. The CDR3 coding sequence is TGCGCCAGCAGCTGGGGACAGTCCTACAATGAGCAGTTCTTC. The encoded protein is CASSWGQSYNEQFF.